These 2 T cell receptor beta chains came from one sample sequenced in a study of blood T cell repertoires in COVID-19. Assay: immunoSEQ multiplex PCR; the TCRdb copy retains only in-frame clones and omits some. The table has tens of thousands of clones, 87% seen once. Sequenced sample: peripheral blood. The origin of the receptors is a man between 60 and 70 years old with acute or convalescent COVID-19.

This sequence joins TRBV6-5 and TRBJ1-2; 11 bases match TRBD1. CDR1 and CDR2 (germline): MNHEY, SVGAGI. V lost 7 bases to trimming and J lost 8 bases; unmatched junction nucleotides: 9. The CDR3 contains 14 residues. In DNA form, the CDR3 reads TGTGCCAGCACCCCCGGACAGGGGGCGCGGGGCTACACCTTC. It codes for CASTPGQGARGYTF.

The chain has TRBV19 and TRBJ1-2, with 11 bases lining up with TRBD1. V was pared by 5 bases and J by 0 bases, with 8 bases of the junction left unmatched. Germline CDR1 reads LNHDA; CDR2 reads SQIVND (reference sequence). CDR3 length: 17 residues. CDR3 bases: TGTGCCAGTAGTGTCCGGGGACAGGGGGGATCTAACTATGGCTACACCTTC. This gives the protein CASSVRGQGGSNYGYTF.